This T cell receptor beta chain was sequenced during a study of OX40 agonist ivuxolimab in advanced cancers. Broader study findings: At doses 0.1 to 3.0 mg/kg, CD4+ and CD8+ clones expanded.

J gave up 6 bases and V 5 bases, and 3 bases lay outside the gene matches. CDR1 and CDR2 from the germline V gene are SGHAT and FQNNGV. This CDR3 region has 13 residues. Sequencing used immunoSEQ multiplex PCR; TCRdb keeps in-frame clones, though not all of them. Of fewer than 90,000 clones in the sample, approximately 86% were seen once. Concerning this clone: Its antigen is still unknown.

The genes are TRBV11-2 and TRBJ2-7; 11 bases map to TRBD2. The sample consisted of CD4+ or CD8+ T cells sorted from blood, taken in a trial of the OX40 agonist ivuxolimab. This clonotype was sampled from an adult with an advanced solid tumor such as melanoma, head and neck, liver or kidney cancer. The CDR3: CASSHGTSGEQYF. The CDR3 coding sequence is TGTGCCAGCAGCCACGGGACTAGCGGCGAGCAGTACTTC.